This T cell receptor beta chain was sequenced during a study of blood T cell repertoires in COVID-19. For the study at large: Collection of acute and convalescent COVID-19 samples took place in the United States, Italy and Spain. PBMCs, B-cell-depleted T cells, or T cells provided the cDNA or gDNA that made up the material.

How the authors handled the data: Estimation of nucleated cell counts relied on the amplification of reference gene primers. Sequenced by immunoSEQ multiplex PCR; TCRdb stores in-frame clones only, minus some. That table gives V, J and clone size, and the DNA gave D and trimming. The sample records about 370,000 clones, 70% to 90% being singletons. V was trimmed by 6 bases and J by 0 bases, leaving 8 bases between them. Germline assignment: CDR1 LNHDA and CDR2 SQIVND (reference sequence). CDR3 size: 13 residues. Followed longitudinally, the Seattle patients had been enrolled during active infection. The clonotype originates from a woman aged 25-40 years with COVID-19, enrolled during active disease. The chain uses TRBV19 and TRBJ2-5; D unresolved. Sequenced sample: peripheral blood. CDR3 coding DNA: TGTGCCAGTAGGTCAACAGACCAAGAGACCCAGTACTTC. Translation: CASRSTDQETQYF.